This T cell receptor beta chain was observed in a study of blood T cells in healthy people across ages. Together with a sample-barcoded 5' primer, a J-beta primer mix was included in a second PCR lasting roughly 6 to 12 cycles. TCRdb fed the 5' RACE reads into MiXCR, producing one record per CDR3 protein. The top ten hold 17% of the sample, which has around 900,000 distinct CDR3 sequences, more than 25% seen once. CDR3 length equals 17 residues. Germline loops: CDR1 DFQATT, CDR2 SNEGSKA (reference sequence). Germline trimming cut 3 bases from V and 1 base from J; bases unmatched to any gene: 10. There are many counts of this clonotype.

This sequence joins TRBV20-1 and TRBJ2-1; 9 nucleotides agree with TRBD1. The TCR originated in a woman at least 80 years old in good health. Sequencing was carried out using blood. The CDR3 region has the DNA TGCAGTGCTAGTGGGACAGGGAAAGAGCTTTCCTACAATGAGCAGTTCTTC. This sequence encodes CSASGTGKELSYNEQFF.